This T cell receptor beta chain was sequenced for a study of cytomegalovirus exposure and HLA in healthy donors. Study-wide findings and caveats: Later analysis demonstrated an association between a missense DCLRE1C variant and TCR beta V- and J-gene trimming.

Germline V gene data show CDR1 as SGHNT and CDR2 as YENEEA. Trimming cost V 5 bases and J 8 bases, with 22 bases left between them. The CDR3 totals 16 residues. PCR amplification relied on 60 Vbeta primers (plus 13 Jbeta primers). Libraries were prepared by immunoSEQ multiplex PCR; TCRdb keeps only in-frame clonotypes and omits some of them. Of about 200,000 clones detected, roughly 79% appear once; the ten largest clones hold about 1.9%. In the case of this clone: Its antigen is not identified.

Sequenced sample: PBMCs. The TCR sequence derives from a man between 25 and 39 years old in good health and CMV-seronegative. This chain joins TRBV11-3 and TRBJ2-1; D is possibly TRBD2 (7 bases). The CDR3 loop is CASSPRRVGGRHEQFF. For the CDR3, the DNA is TGTGCCAGCAGCCCCCGCAGAGTCGGGGGGCGGCATGAGCAGTTCTTC.